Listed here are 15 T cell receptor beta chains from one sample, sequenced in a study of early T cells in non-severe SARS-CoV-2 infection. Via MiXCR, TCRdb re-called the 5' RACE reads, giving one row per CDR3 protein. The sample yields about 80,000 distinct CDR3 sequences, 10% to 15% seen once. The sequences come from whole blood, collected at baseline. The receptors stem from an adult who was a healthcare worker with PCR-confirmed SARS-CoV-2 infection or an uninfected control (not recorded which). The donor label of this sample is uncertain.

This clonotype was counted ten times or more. The DNA of the CDR3 is TGTGCCAGCAGCTTATTCGGCGGTGAGCAGTTCTTC. Amino acids: CASSLFGGEQFF. The chain joins TRBV11-2 to TRBJ2-1; no clear D. From germline, CDR1 is SGHAT and CDR2 FQNNGV. V was pared by 2 bases and J by 9 bases, with 8 bases between. The CDR3 has 12 residues. The variable domain in full, with the rest retrieved from reference TRBV11-2 and TRBJ2-1, is EAGVAQSPRYKIIEKRQSVAFWCNPISGHATLYWYQQILGQGPKLLIQFQNNGVVDDSQLPKDRFSAERLKGVDSTLKIQPAKLEDSAVYLCASSLFGGEQFFGPGTRLTVL.

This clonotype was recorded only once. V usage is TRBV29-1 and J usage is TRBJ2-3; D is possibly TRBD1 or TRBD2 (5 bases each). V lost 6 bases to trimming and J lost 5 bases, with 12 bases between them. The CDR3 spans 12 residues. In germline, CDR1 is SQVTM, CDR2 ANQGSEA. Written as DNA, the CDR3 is TGCAGCGTGGATGGGGGAATAGATACGCAGTATTTT. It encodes CSVDGGIDTQYF.

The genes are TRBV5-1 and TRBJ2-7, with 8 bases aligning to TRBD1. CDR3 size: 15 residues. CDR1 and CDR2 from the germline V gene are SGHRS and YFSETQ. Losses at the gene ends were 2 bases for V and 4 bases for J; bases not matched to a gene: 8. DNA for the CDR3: TGCGCCAGCAGCTTTACCGGGACAGGACTGTACGAGCAGTACTTC. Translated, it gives CASSFTGTGLYEQYF.

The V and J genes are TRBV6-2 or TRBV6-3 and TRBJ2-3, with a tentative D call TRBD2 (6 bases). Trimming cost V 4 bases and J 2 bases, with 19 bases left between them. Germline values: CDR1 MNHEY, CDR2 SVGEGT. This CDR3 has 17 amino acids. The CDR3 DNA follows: TGTGCCAGCAGTTCCTTGAAGCGGGTCGACTACACAGATACGCAGTATTTT. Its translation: CASSSLKRVDYTDTQYF.

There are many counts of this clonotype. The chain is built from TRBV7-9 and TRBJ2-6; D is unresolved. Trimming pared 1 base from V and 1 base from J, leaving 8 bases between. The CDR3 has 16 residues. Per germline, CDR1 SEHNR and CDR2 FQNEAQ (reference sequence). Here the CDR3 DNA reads TGTGCCAGCAGCTTAGTTTTAGGGTCTGGGGCCAACGTCCTGACTTTC. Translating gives CASSLVLGSGANVLTF.

The CDR3 sequence: CSARQGETQYF. The CDR3 nucleotides read TGCAGTGCTAGACAGGGAGAGACCCAGTACTTC. The chain joins TRBV20-1 to TRBJ2-5, with D perhaps matching TRBD1 (5 bases). From germline, CDR1 is DFQATT and CDR2 SNEGSKA (reference sequence). There are 11 residues in the CDR3. V lost 2 bases and J 4 bases, leaving 5 bases between the germline ends.

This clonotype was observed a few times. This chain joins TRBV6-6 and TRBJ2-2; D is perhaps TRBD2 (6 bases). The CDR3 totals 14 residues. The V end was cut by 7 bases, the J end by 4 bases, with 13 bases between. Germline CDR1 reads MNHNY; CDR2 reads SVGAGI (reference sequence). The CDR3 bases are TGTGCCAGCACTCTAGGAGGGACCACCGGGGAGCTGTTTTTT. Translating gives CASTLGGTTGELFF.

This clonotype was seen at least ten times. The CDR3 here is CASSLEGGPIDEQFF. The CDR3 DNA reads as TGCGCCAGCAGCCTTGAGGGGGGACCCATCGATGAGCAGTTCTTC. The J gene is TRBJ2-1, the V gene TRBV5-1; D may be TRBD1 or TRBD2 (6 bases each). CDR3 length: 15 amino acids. Germline lookup yields CDR1 SGHRS and CDR2 YFSETQ. V was clipped by 4 bases and J by 8 bases, with 19 bases between them.

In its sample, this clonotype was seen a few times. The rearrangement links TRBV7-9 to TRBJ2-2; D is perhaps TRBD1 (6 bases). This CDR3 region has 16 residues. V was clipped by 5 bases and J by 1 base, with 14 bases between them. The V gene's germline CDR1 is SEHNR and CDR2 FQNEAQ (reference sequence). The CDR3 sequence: CASSPTTGGNTGELFF. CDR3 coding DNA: TGTGCCAGCAGCCCCACGACAGGCGGGAACACCGGGGAGCTGTTTTTT.

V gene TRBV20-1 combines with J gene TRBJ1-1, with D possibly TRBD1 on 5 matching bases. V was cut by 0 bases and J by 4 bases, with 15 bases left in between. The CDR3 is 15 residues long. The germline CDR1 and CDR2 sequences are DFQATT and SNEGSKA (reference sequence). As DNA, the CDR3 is TGCAGTGCTAGAGATCACCCCGCGGGGGGCACTGAAGCTTTCTTT. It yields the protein CSARDHPAGGTEAFF.

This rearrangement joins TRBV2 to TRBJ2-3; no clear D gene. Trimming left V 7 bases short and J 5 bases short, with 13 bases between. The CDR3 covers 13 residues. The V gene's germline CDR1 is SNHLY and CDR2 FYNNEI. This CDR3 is CASTPLQEDTQYF. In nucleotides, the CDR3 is TGTGCCAGCACCCCCCTCCAAGAAGATACGCAGTATTTT.

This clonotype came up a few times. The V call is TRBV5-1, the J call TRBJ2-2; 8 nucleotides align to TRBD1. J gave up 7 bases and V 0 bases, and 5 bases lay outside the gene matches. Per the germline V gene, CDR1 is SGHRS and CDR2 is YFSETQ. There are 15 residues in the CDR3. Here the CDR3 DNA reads TGCGCCAGCAGCTTGGGGGACAGGCTTTTCGGGGAGCTGTTTTTT. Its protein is CASSLGDRLFGELFF.

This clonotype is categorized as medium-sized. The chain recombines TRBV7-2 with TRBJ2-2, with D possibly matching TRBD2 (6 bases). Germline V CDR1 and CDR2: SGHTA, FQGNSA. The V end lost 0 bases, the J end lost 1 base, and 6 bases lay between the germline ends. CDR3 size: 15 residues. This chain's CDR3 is CASSLAGGNTGELFF. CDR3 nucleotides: TGTGCCAGCAGCTTAGCCGGGGGGAACACCGGGGAGCTGTTTTTT.

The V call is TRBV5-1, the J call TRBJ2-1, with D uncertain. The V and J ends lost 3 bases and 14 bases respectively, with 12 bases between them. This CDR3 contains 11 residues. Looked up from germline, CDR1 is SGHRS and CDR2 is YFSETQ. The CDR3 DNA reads TGCGCCAGCAGCTCCCCCAGCGAGGAGTTCTTC. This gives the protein CASSSPSEEFF.

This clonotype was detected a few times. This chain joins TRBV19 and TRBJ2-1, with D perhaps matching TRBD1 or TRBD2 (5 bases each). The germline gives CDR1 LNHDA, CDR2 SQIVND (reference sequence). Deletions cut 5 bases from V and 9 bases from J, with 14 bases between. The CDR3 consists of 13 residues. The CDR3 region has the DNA TGTGCCAGTAGTCCAGAGGGGCTGGGTGAGCAGTTCTTC. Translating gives CASSPEGLGEQFF.